This T cell receptor (beta chain) was documented in a study of blood T cell repertoires in COVID-19. About the research overall: Specimens from acute and convalescent COVID-19 originated in the United States, Italy and Spain. Sample material is recorded as cDNA or gDNA derived from T cells, B-cell-depleted T cells, or PBMCs.

Trimming removed 0 bases from V and 1 base from J, with 9 bases in between. CDR1 is ENHRY and CDR2 is SYGVKD in the germline V gene. This CDR3 spans 15 amino acids. Original analysis: Amplifying reference gene primers gave estimates of nucleated cell counts. Sequencing used immunoSEQ multiplex PCR; TCRdb keeps in-frame clones, though not all of them. V and J calls and clone size are copied from that table; D and trimming were computed from the DNA. Of 400,000 to 450,000 clones listed, roughly 89% are singletons. The receptor was derived from a woman aged 30 to 39 with active or convalescent COVID-19. Sequenced sample: peripheral blood. The chain links TRBV10-3 to TRBJ1-1; a possible D gene is TRBD1 (5 bases). CDR3 sequence reads: CAISESWGENTEAFF. The CDR3 nucleotides read TGTGCCATCAGTGAGTCGTGGGGGGAGAACACTGAAGCTTTCTTT.